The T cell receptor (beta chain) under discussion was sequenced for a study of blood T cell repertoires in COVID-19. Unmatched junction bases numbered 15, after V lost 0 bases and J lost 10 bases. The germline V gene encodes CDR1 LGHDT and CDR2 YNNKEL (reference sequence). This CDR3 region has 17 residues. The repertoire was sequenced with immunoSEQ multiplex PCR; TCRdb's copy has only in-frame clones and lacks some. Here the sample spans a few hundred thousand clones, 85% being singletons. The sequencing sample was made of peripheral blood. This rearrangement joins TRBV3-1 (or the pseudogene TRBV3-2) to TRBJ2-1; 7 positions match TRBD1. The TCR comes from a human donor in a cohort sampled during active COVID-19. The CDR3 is CASSQDPRDSRGSEQFF. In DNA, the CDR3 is TGTGCCAGCAGCCAAGACCCCCGGGACAGCAGAGGTTCAGAGCAGTTCTTC.